This T cell receptor beta chain comes out of a study of PD-L1 blockade in urothelial cancer. Trimming removed 6 bases at V and 5 bases at J, with 16 bases between. The V gene's germline CDR1 is MDHEN and CDR2 SYDVKM. The CDR3 has 14 amino acids. The assay was immunoSEQ multiplex PCR, and TCRdb's table has in-frame clones only and misses some. The table has tens of thousands of clones, 84% seen once. Sequenced here: PBMCs, sampled around atezolizumab (anti-PD-L1) treatment. This receptor was identified in a man aged 55 to 70 with urothelial cancer. The chain couples TRBV28 to TRBJ1-1; D might be TRBD1 (5 bases). DNA of the CDR3: TGTGCCAGCAGCCTTACCCGGGGGGGAACTGAAGCTTTCTTT. Translated, it gives CASSLTRGGTEAFF.